These 18 T cell receptor beta chains share one sample of origin, sequenced in a study of beta chain features in type 1 diabetes (dated by TCRdb to 2017 to 2018). The receptor library was made with the immunoSEQ multiplex PCR assay. The entire amount of isolated RNA was reverse transcribed using the High Capacity cDNA Reverse Transcription Kit, so the sequenced TCRB transcripts were expressed ones. Not all clones reach the TCRdb copy of this immuneACCESS table, which keeps in-frame sequences only. Checked studies attribute under half of the gap to unresolved V genes and leave the rest unexplained. The sample data list about 270,000 clones, and around 15% of these were observed just once. Of the sample, 0.017% is held by the ten largest clones. The investigation overall reported the following: In all four CD4+ subsets, TCRB CDR3 length was moderately but significantly shorter in type 1 diabetes patients.

Their target antigens are unknown. Specimen: naive CD4+ T cells from blood. In the paper's terms, the cell subset or site label means: true naive CD4+ T cells. The receptor source for this set is a man under 40 with type 1 diabetes.

This clone has a handful of counts. V is TRBV7-9 and J is TRBJ2-7, with 9 bases aligning to TRBD2. Germline V gene lookup returns CDR1 SEHNR and CDR2 FQNEAQ (reference sequence). The CDR3 is 16 amino acids. Trimming at V came to 3 bases and at J to 2 bases, leaving 8 bases not matched to a gene. CDR3 DNA: TGTGCCAGCAGCTTGGCGAGCGGGAGGTTCACCTACGAGCAGTACTTC. Its translation is CASSLASGRFTYEQYF.

This clone showed up just a few times. For the CDR3, the DNA is TGTGCCATCAGTGAACAGAAAGATCAGCCCCAGCATTTT. It encodes CAISEQKDQPQHF. This chain joins TRBV10-3 and TRBJ1-5; D ambiguous. V lost 3 bases to trimming and J lost 5 bases, with 8 bases between them. The germline gives CDR1 ENHRY, CDR2 SYGVKD. CDR3 length: 13 residues.

V is TRBV4-1 and J is TRBJ1-2; the match to TRBD1 covers 12 bases. This CDR3 contains 18 residues. Germline V lookup: CDR1 MGHRA, CDR2 YSYEKL. J lost 4 bases, V lost 4 bases, and 13 bases had no gene match. Here the CDR3 DNA reads TGCGCCAGCAGCCCGACGCGGGACAGGGGGCGCTTGGTCTATGGCTACACCTTC. It is translated as CASSPTRDRGRLVYGYTF.

The V gene is TRBV27, the J gene TRBJ2-1, with 9 bases lining up with TRBD2. The germline V gene encodes CDR1 MNHEY and CDR2 SMNVEV (reference sequence). V gave up 7 bases and J gave up 9 bases; unmatched junction bases: 7. The CDR3 contains 13 residues. CDR3 amino acids: CASILAGKCEQFF. In nucleotides, the CDR3 is TGTGCCAGCATCCTAGCGGGAAAGTGTGAGCAGTTCTTC.

DNA of the CDR3: TGCGCCAGCAGCATGGGAGCGGGAGACGGAGAGACCCAGTACTTC. It specifies CASSMGAGDGETQYF. The chain has TRBV5-1 and TRBJ2-5; 8 bases align to TRBD2. The CDR3 length is 15 residues. CDR1 SGHRS and CDR2 YFSETQ come from the germline V gene. V shed 4 bases and J 4 bases; nucleotides not matched to a gene: 9.

This sequence joins TRBV29-1 and TRBJ2-1; 7 nucleotides agree with TRBD2. V lost 5 bases and J lost 4; bases outside the gene matches: 5. Germline-derived CDR1 and CDR2 are SQVTM and ANQGSEA. CDR3 length: 13 residues. The CDR3 region has the DNA TGCAGCGTTTCGAGCGGGACTTACAATGAGCAGTTCTTC. It is translated as CSVSSGTYNEQFF.

This clone was detected only a few times. The same CDR3 is also encoded by other DNA sequences in this sample. The genes are TRBV5-1 and TRBJ2-5; D may be TRBD2 (6 bases). Germline values: CDR1 SGHRS, CDR2 YFSETQ. CDR3 length equals 13 residues. V lost 0 bases and J 5 bases, leaving 8 bases between the germline ends. CDR3: CASSLAGGETQYF. The CDR3 DNA follows: TGCGCCAGCAGCTTGGCTGGGGGGGAGACCCAGTACTTC.

The chain employs TRBV12-5 and TRBJ2-2; TRBD1 matches at 9 bases. This CDR3 is 14 amino acids long. V shed 6 bases and J 5 bases; nucleotides not matched to a gene: 4. CDR1 LGHNT and CDR2 FRNRAP come from the germline V gene. This CDR3 reads CASGTGTGTGELFF. The CDR3 DNA sequence: TGTGCTAGTGGGACCGGGACAGGGACCGGGGAGCTGTTTTTT.

This rearrangement joins TRBV18 to TRBJ2-5; perhaps TRBD1 as D (6 bases). This CDR3 is 15 amino acids long. Trimming cost V 3 bases and J 4 bases, with 15 bases left between them. The germline V gene has CDR1 KGHSH and CDR2 LQKENI. This CDR3 reads CASSPAASRGETQYF. CDR3 in DNA: TGTGCCAGCTCACCGGCTGCAAGCAGGGGAGAGACCCAGTACTTC. Using reference TRBV18 and TRBJ2-5 for the parts outside the CDR3, the full variable domain is NAGVMQNPRHLVRRRGQEARLRCSPMKGHSHVYWYRQLPEEGLKFMVYLQKENIIDESGMPKERFSAEFPKEGPSILRIQQVVRGDSAAYFCASSPAASRGETQYFGPGTRLLVL.

The chain has TRBV5-6 and TRBJ1-3, with D unresolved. The CDR3 has 13 residues. Germline CDR1 reads SGHDT; CDR2 reads YYEEEE. Trimming cost V 4 bases and J 4 bases, with 9 bases left between them. The CDR3 sequence is CASSLLQGNTIYF. DNA of the CDR3: TGTGCCAGCAGCCTCCTACAGGGAAACACCATATATTTT. Variable domain in full (rest from reference TRBV5-6 and TRBJ1-3): DAGVTQSPTHLIKTRGQQVTLRCSPKSGHDTVSWYQQALGQGPQFIFQYYEEEERQRGNFPDRFSGHQFPNYSSELNVNALLLGDSALYLCASSLLQGNTIYFGEGSWLTVV.

The V and J genes are TRBV11-2 and TRBJ1-2; 8 positions match TRBD1. Germline V CDR1 and CDR2: SGHAT, FQNNGV. This CDR3 is 13 amino acids long. J was trimmed by 8 bases and V by 5 bases; bases with no gene match: 7. The CDR3 loop is CASSRDRRRGYTF. CDR3 coding DNA: TGTGCCAGCAGCCGGGACAGGAGAAGGGGCTACACCTTC.

This clone was counted only a few times. Other DNA sequences in the sample encode the same CDR3. The rearrangement joins TRBV5-4 to TRBJ2-1, with 12 bases that match TRBD2. The CDR3 covers 15 residues. The ends lost 3 bases at V and 5 bases at J; junction bases unmatched: 3. Germline V CDR1 and CDR2: SGHNT, YYREEE (reference sequence). In nucleotides, the CDR3 is TGTGCCAGCAGCTCGCTAGCGGGAGGGAACAATGAGCAGTTCTTC. This encodes CASSSLAGGNNEQFF.

This clone was counted a few times. CDR3 sequence (DNA): TGTGCCAGCAGTTTGTTGAGTCCGTCCTACGAGCAGTACTTC. Protein product: CASSLLSPSYEQYF. The V call is TRBV28, the J call TRBJ2-7; D gene uncertain. The CDR3 spans 14 residues. The V gene's germline CDR1 is MDHEN and CDR2 SYDVKM. V was cut by 3 bases and J by 1 base, with 10 bases left in between.

Remarks on this clone: The sample contains more than one DNA sequence encoding this CDR3. This chain connects TRBV28 to TRBJ2-5; 7 bases match TRBD1. Germline CDR1 and CDR2: MDHEN and SYDVKM. V trimming: 6 bases; J trimming: 1 base; junction bases outside the gene matches: 5. The CDR3 runs 14 residues. The CDR3 is CASSPGQAQETQYF. CDR3 coding DNA: TGTGCCAGCAGCCCTGGACAGGCCCAAGAGACCCAGTACTTC.

The chain uses TRBV30 and TRBJ2-3, with D possibly matching TRBD1 (6 bases). CDR3 length equals 13 residues. V dropped 1 base and J dropped 6 bases, with 11 bases sitting between them. Germline V CDR1 and CDR2: GTSNPN, SVGIG (reference sequence). The CDR3 is CAWSGTVQDTQYF. In nucleotides, the CDR3 is TGTGCCTGGAGTGGGACAGTTCAGGATACGCAGTATTTT.

V and J are TRBV6-5 and TRBJ2-1, with D maybe TRBD2 (8 bases). The CDR3 contains 16 residues. The V end lost 0 bases, the J end lost 12 bases, and 21 bases lay between the germline ends. Germline loops: CDR1 MNHEY, CDR2 SVGAGI. The CDR3 nucleotides are TGTGCCAGCAGTTACTCCAGGGGGGGTAGCGGGATGAGGCAGTTCTTC. This codes for CASSYSRGGSGMRQFF.

This sequence joins TRBV20-1 and TRBJ1-1; D perhaps matches TRBD1 (5 bases). The V and J ends lost 5 bases and 6 bases respectively, with 10 bases between them. The CDR3 runs to 11 residues. The germline V gene encodes CDR1 DFQATT and CDR2 SNEGSKA (reference sequence). As DNA, the CDR3 is TGCAGTGCTGGGGCACGGGCTGAAGCTTTCTTT. This codes for CSAGARAEAFF.

In its sample, this clone was seen a few times. The chain carries TRBV7-8 and TRBJ2-5; the D gene is possibly TRBD2 (5 bases). V lost 5 bases, J lost 5 bases, and 21 bases lay in between. CDR1 SGHVS and CDR2 FQNEAQ come from the germline V gene. CDR3 size: 16 residues. The DNA of the CDR3 is TGTGCCAGCAGCCCATCGGTAGCGCGCAACGGGGAGACCCAGTACTTC. It specifies CASSPSVARNGETQYF.